This TCR beta chain is drawn from a study of T cells in tumors after PD-1 blockade. Germline V gives CDR1 MNHEY, CDR2 SVGAGI. The trim removed 0 bases at V and 3 bases at J, leaving 6 bases unmatched. The CDR3 has 16 amino acids. Assay used: immunoSEQ multiplex PCR; TCRdb lists only in-frame clones, some missing. The profile covers about 4,200 clones, with approximately 73% appearing a single time and approximately 6.8% taken by the ten largest. The time point was: first of two pre-therapy site-matched biopsies 2 to 3 months apart. This chain links TRBV6-5 with TRBJ2-7, with 9 bases that match TRBD2. This clonotype originated in a human donor with basal cell carcinoma. This sample comprised tumor tissue, obtained before anti-PD-1 treatment. CDR3 DNA sequence: TGTGCCAGCAGTTACTCGTCGGTAGCGGGGGACTACGAGCAGTACTTC. It is translated as CASSYSSVAGDYEQYF.